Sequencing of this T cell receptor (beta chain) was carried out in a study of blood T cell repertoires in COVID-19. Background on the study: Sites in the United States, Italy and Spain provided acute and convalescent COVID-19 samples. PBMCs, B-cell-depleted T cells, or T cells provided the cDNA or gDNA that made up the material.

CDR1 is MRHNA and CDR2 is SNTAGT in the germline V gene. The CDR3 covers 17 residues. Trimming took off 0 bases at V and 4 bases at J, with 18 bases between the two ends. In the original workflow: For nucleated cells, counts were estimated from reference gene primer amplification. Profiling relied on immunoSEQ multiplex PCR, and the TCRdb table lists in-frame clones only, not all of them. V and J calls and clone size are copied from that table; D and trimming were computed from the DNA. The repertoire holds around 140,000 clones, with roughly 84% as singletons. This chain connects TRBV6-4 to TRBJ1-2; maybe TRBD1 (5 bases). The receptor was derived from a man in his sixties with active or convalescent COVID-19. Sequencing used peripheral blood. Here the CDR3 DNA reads TGTGCCAGCAGTGACTCTGTTCGCAGGGTTATGTCCTATGGCTACACCTTC. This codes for CASSDSVRRVMSYGYTF.